These T cell receptor beta chains were read from a single sample in a study of identical twins. TCRdb used MiXCR to reprocess the 5' RACE reads, holding one entry per CDR3 protein. The sample includes fewer than 250,000 distinct CDR3 sequences, around 7.6% seen only once; the top ten take more than 5%. This sample was also put to use in a study of yellow fever vaccine responses in identical twins.

What was sequenced was CD8+ T cells sorted from blood. The receptors shown here come from a woman in her late teens or twenties in good health. Both conserved end residues are part of each CDR3. A D gene is named only where the DNA matches it firmly. Where a row states a size, it is once, few, many or the class of an expanded clone; other rows omit it.

V gene,J gene,clone size,D gene,CDR3 protein,CDR3 DNA
TRBV29-1,TRBJ1-1,.,.,CSVEPGTGEAFF,TGCAGCGTTGAACCCGGGACCGGTGAAGCTTTCTTT
TRBV5-6,TRBJ1-4,many,.,CASSLEGARREKLFF,TGTGCCAGCAGCTTGGAAGGGGCGCGTCGGGAAAAACTGTTTTTT
TRBV20-1,TRBJ2-1,.,TRBD2,CSASSSGGELYNEQFF,TGCAGTGCTAGTTCGAGCGGGGGGGAACTCTACAATGAGCAGTTCTTC
TRBV5-6,TRBJ2-3,.,TRBD2,CASSPGPSGRQGTDTQYF,TGTGCCAGCAGCCCGGGTCCTAGCGGGAGACAGGGCACAGATACGCAGTATTTT
TRBV11-3,TRBJ2-7,many,.,CASSFSREQYF,TGTGCCAGCAGCTTTTCGAGGGAGCAGTACTTC
TRBV10-2,TRBJ2-2,few,.,CASSEPLAVPNTGELFF,TGCGCCAGCAGTGAGCCCCTTGCGGTCCCGAACACCGGGGAGCTGTTTTTT
TRBV13,TRBJ2-7,.,TRBD2,CASTLGLAGHEQYF,TGTGCCAGCACTCTGGGGCTAGCGGGCCACGAGCAGTACTTC
TRBV7-7,TRBJ2-2,.,TRBD1,CASSSRTGGVTGELFF,TGTGCCAGCAGCTCCCGGACAGGGGGGGTCACCGGGGAGCTGTTTTTT
TRBV28,TRBJ1-2,few,.,CASSLGDGDTYYYGYTF,TGTGCCAGCAGTTTAGGAGACGGGGACACTTACTACTATGGCTACACCTTC
TRBV6-1,TRBJ2-1,many,TRBD1,CASSGDSSNEQFF,TGTGCCAGCAGTGGGGACAGCTCCAATGAGCAGTTCTTC
TRBV29-1,TRBJ2-1,many,TRBD2,CSVEGDSGRSYNEQFF,TGCAGCGTTGAAGGGGATAGCGGGAGGTCCTACAATGAGCAGTTCTTC
TRBV28,TRBJ1-1,few,TRBD1,CASSFIYRGQTEAFF,TGTGCCAGCAGTTTTATTTACAGGGGGCAAACTGAAGCTTTCTTT
TRBV6-4,TRBJ2-3,few,TRBD2,CASSDGSGGPDTQYF,TGTGCCAGCAGTGATGGTAGCGGGGGGCCGGATACGCAGTATTTT
TRBV11-2,TRBJ2-1,few,TRBD2,CASSLERGGRSYNEQFF,TGTGCCAGCAGCTTAGAAAGGGGAGGGCGTTCCTACAATGAGCAGTTCTTC
TRBV4-1,TRBJ2-3,few,.,CASSLTADTQYF,TGCGCCAGCAGCCTGACAGCAGATACGCAGTATTTT
TRBV6-5,TRBJ1-5,few,.,CASSYEVMGDGGQPQHF,TGTGCCAGCAGTTACGAAGTGATGGGGGACGGGGGTCAGCCCCAGCATTTT
TRBV12-3/TRBV12-4,TRBJ2-7,few,.,CASTESSYEQYF,TGTGCCAGCACCGAGAGCAGCTACGAGCAGTACTTC
TRBV6-1,TRBJ2-1,few,.,CASSQTGSNEQFF,TGTGCCAGCAGCCAAACAGGGAGCAATGAGCAGTTCTTC
TRBV7-2,TRBJ2-7,many,TRBD2,CASSLVGRAIYEQYF,TGTGCCAGCAGCTTAGTCGGGAGGGCCATCTACGAGCAGTACTTC
TRBV29-1,TRBJ1-4,many,.,CSEQQEYNEKLFF,TGCAGCGAGCAACAGGAATATAATGAAAAACTGTTTTTT
TRBV10-2,TRBJ2-3,many,TRBD1,CASSPPGTGPDTQYF,TGCGCCAGCAGCCCCCCCGGGACAGGTCCAGATACGCAGTATTTT
TRBV5-4,TRBJ2-1,few,.,CASSLKGTRGGSEQFF,TGTGCCAGCAGCTTGAAAGGGACAAGAGGGGGTAGTGAGCAGTTCTTC
TRBV4-1,TRBJ2-2,many,.,CASSQISGTGELFF,TGCGCCAGCAGCCAAATAAGCGGGACCGGGGAGCTGTTTTTT
TRBV29-1,TRBJ1-2,few,.,CSVPPGVNYGYTF,TGCAGCGTTCCTCCAGGGGTCAACTATGGCTACACCTTC
TRBV28,TRBJ2-5,few,TRBD2,CASSWLAGTQETQYF,TGTGCCAGCAGTTGGCTAGCGGGGACTCAAGAGACCCAGTACTTC
TRBV7-2,TRBJ1-2,few,TRBD1,CASSLDRGTYGYTF,TGTGCCAGCAGCTTAGACAGGGGAACCTATGGCTACACCTTC
TRBV12-3/TRBV12-4,TRBJ1-4,many,TRBD1,CASSVTGTGNEKLFF,TGTGCCAGCAGTGTAACCGGGACAGGGAATGAAAAACTGTTTTTT
TRBV28,TRBJ1-4,many,.,CASRPAGDSTNEKLFF,TGTGCCAGCAGACCCGCGGGGGATTCAACTAATGAAAAACTGTTTTTT
TRBV5-1,TRBJ1-4,.,.,CASSLVGPRSEKLFF,TGCGCCAGCAGCTTGGTGGGACCACGGAGTGAAAAACTGTTTTTT
TRBV15,TRBJ2-1,few,TRBD2,CATSSLWGGSGNEQFF,TGTGCCACCAGCAGTCTCTGGGGCGGGAGTGGCAATGAGCAGTTCTTC
TRBV4-2,TRBJ2-7,few,TRBD2,CASSPYGTSGIGYEQYF,TGTGCCAGCAGCCCATACGGGACTAGCGGGATTGGGTACGAGCAGTACTTC
TRBV5-5,TRBJ1-4,many,.,CASSLTGPKLFF,TGTGCCAGCAGCCTCACAGGGCCTAAACTGTTTTTT